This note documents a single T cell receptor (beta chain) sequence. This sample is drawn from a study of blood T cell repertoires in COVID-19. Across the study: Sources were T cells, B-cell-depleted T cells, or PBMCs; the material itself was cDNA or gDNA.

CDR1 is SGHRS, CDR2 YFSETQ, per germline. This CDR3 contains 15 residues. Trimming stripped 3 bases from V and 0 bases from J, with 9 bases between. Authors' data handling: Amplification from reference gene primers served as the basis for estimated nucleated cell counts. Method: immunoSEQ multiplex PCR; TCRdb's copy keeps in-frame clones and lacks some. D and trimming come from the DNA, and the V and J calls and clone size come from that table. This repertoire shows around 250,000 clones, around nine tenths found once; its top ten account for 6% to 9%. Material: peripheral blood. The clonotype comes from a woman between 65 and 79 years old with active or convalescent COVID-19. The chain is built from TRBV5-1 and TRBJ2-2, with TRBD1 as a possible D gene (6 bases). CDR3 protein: CASSSGTPNTGELFF. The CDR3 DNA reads TGCGCCAGCAGCTCCGGGACACCGAACACCGGGGAGCTGTTTTTT.